This note documents a single T cell receptor beta chain sequence. The antigen is unknown. As for treatment: roughly 20 received Ad26.COV2.S at low or high dose, single or two shots; roughly five received placebo; per-sample allocation not given. Collection of samples fell on day 63 after the first vaccine or placebo injection. Repertoires were generated with immunoSEQ multiplex PCR, while TCRdb's copy carries only in-frame clones and drops some. Here the sample spans under 300,000 clones, approximately 90% being singletons. This sample is part of a study of Ad26.COV2.S vaccination and SARS-CoV-2 variants. Study at large: Ad26.COV2.S shots went into the muscle once or twice, 56 days apart. Study-wide results and limits: Higher spike-specific TCR breadth was found in vaccine recipients than in placebo recipients. There was reportedly substantial breadth in spike-specific CD8+ and CD4+ T cell responses after vaccination. Researchers cautioned that TCR breadth and depth analyses may have underestimated total T cell responses.

Trimming cost V 1 base and J 8 bases, with 14 bases left between them. Germline-derived CDR1 and CDR2 are LGHDT and YNNKEL (reference sequence). The CDR3 covers 14 residues. Material: peripheral blood, obtained in a trial of Ad26.COV2.S vaccine versus placebo. This chain uses TRBV3-1 (or the pseudogene TRBV3-2) with TRBJ1-2; D is uncertain. The TCR sequence derives from a person between 18 and 65 years old who received the Ad26.COV2.S COVID-19 vaccine or a placebo. CDR3 sequence: CASSQVSGATGYTF. The CDR3, as DNA: TGTGCCAGCAGCCAAGTCTCTGGAGCCACGGGCTACACCTTC.